The TCR beta chain under discussion was sequenced for a study of blood T cell repertoires in COVID-19. Germline-derived CDR1 and CDR2 are SGHRS and YFSETQ. V dropped 0 bases and J dropped 0 bases, with 10 bases sitting between them. The CDR3 is 15 amino acids. As processed by the authors: For nucleated cells, counts were estimated from reference gene primer amplification. Profiled with immunoSEQ multiplex PCR; TCRdb holds only in-frame clones, not every one. V, J and clone size were drawn from that table, and D and trimming were deduced from the DNA. The repertoire holds around 58,000 clones, with 83% as singletons.

The TCR sequence derives from a human donor in a cohort sampled during active COVID-19. The genes are TRBV5-1 and TRBJ2-7; no clear D. Source material: peripheral blood. The CDR3 region is CASSLATVSSYEQYF. CDR3 nucleotide sequence: TGCGCCAGCAGCTTGGCCACGGTTAGCTCCTACGAGCAGTACTTC.